This T cell receptor beta chain was identified in a study of blood T cell repertoires in COVID-19. Produced via immunoSEQ multiplex PCR; TCRdb's table is partial and in-frame only. The repertoire consists of some 65,000 clones, with around 91% occurring once and the leading ten covering less than 0.6%. The CDR3 extends over 16 amino acids. Per germline, CDR1 MDHEN and CDR2 SYDVKM. Germline trimming cut 7 bases from V and 0 bases from J; bases unmatched to any gene: 8. The sequenced sample was peripheral blood. The chain recombines TRBV28 with TRBJ2-1, with 8 bases lining up with TRBD1. The clonotype originates from a man aged 50 to 59 with COVID-19, enrolled during active disease. The CDR3 region has the DNA TGTGCCAGCAAAACCGGACAGGGAAGCTCCTACAATGAGCAGTTCTTC. Amino acids: CASKTGQGSSYNEQFF.